The sequence of this T cell receptor (beta chain) was determined in a study of neurological immune-mediated disorders. TCRdb reanalysed the 5' RACE reads using MiXCR and keeps one entry per CDR3 protein. The sample consists of tens of thousands of distinct CDR3 sequences, more than 9% of them appearing once. V was pared by 1 base and J by 3 bases, with 9 bases between. Looked up from germline, CDR1 is DFQATT and CDR2 is SNEGSKA (reference sequence). This CDR3 spans 14 amino acids. This clonotype was observed at least ten times. The J gene is TRBJ2-2, the V gene TRBV20-1, with D hard to call. The specimen was PBMCs. This clonotype originated in a woman aged 55-70 years with HTLV-1-associated myelopathy (HAM/TSP). The CDR3: CSARGPVDTGELFF. In DNA form, the CDR3 reads TGCAGTGCTAGAGGGCCGGTGGACACCGGGGAGCTGTTTTTT.